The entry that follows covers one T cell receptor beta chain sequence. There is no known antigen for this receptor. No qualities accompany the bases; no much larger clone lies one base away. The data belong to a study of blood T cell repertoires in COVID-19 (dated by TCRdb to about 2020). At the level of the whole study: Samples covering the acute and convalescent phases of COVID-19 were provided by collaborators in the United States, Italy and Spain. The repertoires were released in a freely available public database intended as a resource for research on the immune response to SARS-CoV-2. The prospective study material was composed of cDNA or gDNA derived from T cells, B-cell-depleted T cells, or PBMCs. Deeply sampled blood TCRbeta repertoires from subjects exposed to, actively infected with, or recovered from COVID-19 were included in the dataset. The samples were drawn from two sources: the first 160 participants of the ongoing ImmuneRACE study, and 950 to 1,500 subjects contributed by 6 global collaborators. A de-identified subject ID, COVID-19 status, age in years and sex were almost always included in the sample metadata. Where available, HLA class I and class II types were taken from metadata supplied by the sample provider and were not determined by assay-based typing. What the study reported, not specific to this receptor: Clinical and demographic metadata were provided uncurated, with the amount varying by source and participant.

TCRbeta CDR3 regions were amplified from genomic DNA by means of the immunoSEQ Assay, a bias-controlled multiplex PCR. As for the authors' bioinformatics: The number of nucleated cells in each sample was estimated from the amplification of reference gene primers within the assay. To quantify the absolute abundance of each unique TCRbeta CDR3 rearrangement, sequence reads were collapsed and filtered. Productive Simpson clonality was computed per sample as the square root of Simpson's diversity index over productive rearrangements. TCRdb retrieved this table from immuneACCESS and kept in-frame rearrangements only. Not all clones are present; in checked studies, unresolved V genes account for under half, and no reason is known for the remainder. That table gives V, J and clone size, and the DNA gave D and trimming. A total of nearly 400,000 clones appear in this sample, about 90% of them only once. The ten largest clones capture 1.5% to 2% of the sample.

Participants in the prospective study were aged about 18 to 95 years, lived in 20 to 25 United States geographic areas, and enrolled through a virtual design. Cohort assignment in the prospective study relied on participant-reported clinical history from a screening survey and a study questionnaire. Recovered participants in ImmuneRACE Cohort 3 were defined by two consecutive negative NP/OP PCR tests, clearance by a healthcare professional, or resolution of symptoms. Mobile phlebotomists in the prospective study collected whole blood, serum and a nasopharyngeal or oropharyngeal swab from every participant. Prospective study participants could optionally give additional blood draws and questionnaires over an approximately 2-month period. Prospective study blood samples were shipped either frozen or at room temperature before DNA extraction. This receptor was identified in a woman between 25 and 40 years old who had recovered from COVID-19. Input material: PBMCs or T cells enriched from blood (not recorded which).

The sequenced DNA: TGTGCCAGCAGTCGGAGATCTAGCACAGATACGCAGTATTTT. This is translated as CASSRRSSTDTQYF. The rearrangement joined TRBV6-5 to TRBJ2-3; no confident D gene assignment can be made. The cysteine opens and the phenylalanine closes a CDR3 of 14 amino acids. Left in the record is the CDR3 DNA by itself, 42 bases read in frame from the first base. V is shortened by 5 bases, J by 0 bases, and the region joining them spans 9 bases. CDR1 and CDR2 are drawn from the germline V gene: MNHEY, SVGAGI.